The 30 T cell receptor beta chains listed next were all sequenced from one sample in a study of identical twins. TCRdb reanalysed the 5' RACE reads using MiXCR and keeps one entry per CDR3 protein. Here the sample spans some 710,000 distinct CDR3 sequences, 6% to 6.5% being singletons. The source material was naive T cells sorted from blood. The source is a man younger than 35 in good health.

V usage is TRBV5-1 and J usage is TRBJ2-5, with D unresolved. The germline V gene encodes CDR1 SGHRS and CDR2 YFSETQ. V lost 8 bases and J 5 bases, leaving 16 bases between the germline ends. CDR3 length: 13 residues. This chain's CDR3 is CASLSVGTETQYF. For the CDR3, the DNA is TGCGCCAGTCTGTCGGTGGGCACGGAGACCCAGTACTTC.

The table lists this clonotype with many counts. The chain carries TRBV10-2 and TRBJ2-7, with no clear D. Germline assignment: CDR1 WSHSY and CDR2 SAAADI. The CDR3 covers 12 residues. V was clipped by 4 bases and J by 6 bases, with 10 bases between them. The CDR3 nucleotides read TGCGCCAGCAGTGTCGCCAGCTTCGAGCAGTACGTC. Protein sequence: CASSVASFEQYV.

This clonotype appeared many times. The CDR3 coding sequence is TGCAGCGCTGAGGACAGGGAGCGCACCGGGGAGCTGTTTTTT. Translation gives CSAEDRERTGELFF. The V call is TRBV29-1, the J call TRBJ2-2; 8 bases align to TRBD1. Trimming removed 7 bases from V and 4 bases from J; junction bases left unmatched: 8. This CDR3 region has 14 residues. Germline V gene data show CDR1 as SQVTM and CDR2 as ANQGSEA.

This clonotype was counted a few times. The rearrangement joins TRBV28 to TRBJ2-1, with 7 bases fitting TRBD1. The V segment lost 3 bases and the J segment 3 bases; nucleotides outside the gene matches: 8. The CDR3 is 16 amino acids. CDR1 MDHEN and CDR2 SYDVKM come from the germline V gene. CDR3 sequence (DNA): TGTGCCAGCAGTTTGATAAGGTGGACAGGCTACAATGAGCAGTTCTTC. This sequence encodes CASSLIRWTGYNEQFF.

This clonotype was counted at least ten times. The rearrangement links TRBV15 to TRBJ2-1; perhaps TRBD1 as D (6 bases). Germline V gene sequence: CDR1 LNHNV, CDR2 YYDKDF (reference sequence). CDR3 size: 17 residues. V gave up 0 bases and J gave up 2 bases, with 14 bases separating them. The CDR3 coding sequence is TGTGCCACCAGCAGAGATCTTGGGGGCTTGACCTACAATGAGCAGTTCTTC. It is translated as CATSRDLGGLTYNEQFF.

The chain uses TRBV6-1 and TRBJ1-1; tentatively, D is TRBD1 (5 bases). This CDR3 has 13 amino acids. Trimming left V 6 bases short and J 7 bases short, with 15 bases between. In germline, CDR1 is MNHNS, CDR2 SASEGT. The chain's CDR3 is CASRGGGNLEAFF. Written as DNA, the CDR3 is TGTGCCAGCAGGGGGGGTGGGAATCTTGAAGCTTTCTTT.

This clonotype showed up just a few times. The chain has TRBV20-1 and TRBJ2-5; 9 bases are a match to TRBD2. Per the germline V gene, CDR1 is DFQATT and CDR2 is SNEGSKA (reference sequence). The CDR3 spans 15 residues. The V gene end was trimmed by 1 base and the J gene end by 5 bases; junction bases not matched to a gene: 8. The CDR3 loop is CSARVGSGSPETQYF. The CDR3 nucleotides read TGCAGTGCTAGAGTGGGTAGCGGGAGTCCGGAGACCCAGTACTTC.

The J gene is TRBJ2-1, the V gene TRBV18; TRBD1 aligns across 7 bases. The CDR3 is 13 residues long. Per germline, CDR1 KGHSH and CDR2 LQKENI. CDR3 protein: CAVPGQTYNEQFF. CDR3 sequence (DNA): TGTGCAGTCCCGGGACAGACCTACAATGAGCAGTTCTTC.

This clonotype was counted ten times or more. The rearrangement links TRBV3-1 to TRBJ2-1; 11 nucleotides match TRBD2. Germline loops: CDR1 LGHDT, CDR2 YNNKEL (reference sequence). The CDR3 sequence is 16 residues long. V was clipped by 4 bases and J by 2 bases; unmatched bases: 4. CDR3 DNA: TGTGCCAGCAGCCGATCTAGCGGGAGGACCTACAATGAGCAGTTCTTC. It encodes CASSRSSGRTYNEQFF.

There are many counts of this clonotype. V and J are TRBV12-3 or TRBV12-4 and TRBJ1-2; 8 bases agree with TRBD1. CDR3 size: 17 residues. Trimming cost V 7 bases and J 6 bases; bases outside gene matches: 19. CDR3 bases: TGTGCCAGCACTCCGCGTCGTTCGACAGGGGCGCACCATGGCTACACCTTC. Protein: CASTPRRSTGAHHGYTF.

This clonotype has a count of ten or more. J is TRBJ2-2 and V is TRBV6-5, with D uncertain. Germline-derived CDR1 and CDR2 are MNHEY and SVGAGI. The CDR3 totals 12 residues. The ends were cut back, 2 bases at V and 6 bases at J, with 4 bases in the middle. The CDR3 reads CASSYEAGELFF. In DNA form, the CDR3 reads TGTGCCAGCAGTTACGAGGCCGGGGAGCTGTTTTTT.

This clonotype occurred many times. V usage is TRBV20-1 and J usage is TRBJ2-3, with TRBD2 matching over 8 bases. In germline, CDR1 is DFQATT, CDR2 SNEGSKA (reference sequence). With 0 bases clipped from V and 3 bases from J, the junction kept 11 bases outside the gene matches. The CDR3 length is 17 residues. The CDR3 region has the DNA TGCAGTGCTAGAGATCTTTTGGGGACTAGTGGTACAGATACGCAGTATTTT. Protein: CSARDLLGTSGTDTQYF.

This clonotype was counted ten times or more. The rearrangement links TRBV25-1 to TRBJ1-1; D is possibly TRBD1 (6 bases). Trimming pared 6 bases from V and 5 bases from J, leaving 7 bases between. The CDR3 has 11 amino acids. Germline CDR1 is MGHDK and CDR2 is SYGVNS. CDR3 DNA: TGTGCCAGCAGAGGGGGGACTGAAGCTTTCTTT. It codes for CASRGGTEAFF.

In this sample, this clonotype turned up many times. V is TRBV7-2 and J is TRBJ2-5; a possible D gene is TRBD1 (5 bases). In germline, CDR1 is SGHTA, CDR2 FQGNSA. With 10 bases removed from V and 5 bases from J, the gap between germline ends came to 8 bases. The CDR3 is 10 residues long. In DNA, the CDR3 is TGTGCCACAGGGCGGGAGACCCAGTACTTC. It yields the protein CATGRETQYF.

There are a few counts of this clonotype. The CDR3 DNA follows: TGTGCCAGCTCACCCCTGGGCAGGAACACCGGGGAGCTGTTTTTT. Translated, it gives CASSPLGRNTGELFF. The chain carries TRBV18 and TRBJ2-2; D gene unclear. Germline V lookup: CDR1 KGHSH, CDR2 LQKENI. This CDR3 region has 15 residues. V was shortened by 3 bases and J by 1 base, with 9 bases between the two germline ends.

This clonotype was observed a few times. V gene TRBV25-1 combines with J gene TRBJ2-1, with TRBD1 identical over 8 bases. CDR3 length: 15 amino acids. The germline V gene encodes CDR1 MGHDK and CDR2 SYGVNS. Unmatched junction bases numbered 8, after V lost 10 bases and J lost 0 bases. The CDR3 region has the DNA TGTGCCACCACTACAGGGGGAAGCTCCTACAATGAGCAGTTCTTC. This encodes CATTTGGSSYNEQFF.

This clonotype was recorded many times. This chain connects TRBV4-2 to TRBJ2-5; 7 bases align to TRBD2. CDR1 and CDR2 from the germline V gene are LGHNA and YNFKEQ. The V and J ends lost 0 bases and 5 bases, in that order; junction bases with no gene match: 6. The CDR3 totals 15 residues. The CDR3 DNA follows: TGTGCCAGCAGCCAAGAGGCGGGAGTCCTTGAGACCCAGTACTTC. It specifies CASSQEAGVLETQYF.

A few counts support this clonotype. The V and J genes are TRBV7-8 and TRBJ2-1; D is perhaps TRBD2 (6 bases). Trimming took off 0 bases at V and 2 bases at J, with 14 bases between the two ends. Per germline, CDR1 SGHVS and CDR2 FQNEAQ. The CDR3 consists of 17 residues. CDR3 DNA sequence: TGTGCCAGCAGCTTAGCTCCAGCGGGTGGCACCTACAATGAGCAGTTCTTC. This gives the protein CASSLAPAGGTYNEQFF.

The CDR3 DNA is TGCAGTGCAGAGCGGGGAGGAGACTATAATTCACCCCTCCACTTT. Translation: CSAERGGDYNSPLHF. The chain has TRBV20-1 and TRBJ1-6, with no clear D. Trimming cost V 6 bases and J 3 bases, with 15 bases left between them. CDR3 size: 15 residues. Germline V lookup: CDR1 DFQATT, CDR2 SNEGSKA (reference sequence).

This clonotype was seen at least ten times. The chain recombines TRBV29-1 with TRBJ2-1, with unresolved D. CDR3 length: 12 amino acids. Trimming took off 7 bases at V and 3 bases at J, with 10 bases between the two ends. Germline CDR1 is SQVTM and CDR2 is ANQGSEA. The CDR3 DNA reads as TGCAGCGGACATGGGCGCTACAATGAGCAGTTCTTC. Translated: CSGHGRYNEQFF.

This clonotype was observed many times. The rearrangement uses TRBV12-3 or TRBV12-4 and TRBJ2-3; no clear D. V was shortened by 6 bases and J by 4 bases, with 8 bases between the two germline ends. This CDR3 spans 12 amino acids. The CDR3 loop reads CASRTRADTQYF. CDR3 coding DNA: TGTGCCAGCAGGACCCGGGCAGATACGCAGTATTTT.

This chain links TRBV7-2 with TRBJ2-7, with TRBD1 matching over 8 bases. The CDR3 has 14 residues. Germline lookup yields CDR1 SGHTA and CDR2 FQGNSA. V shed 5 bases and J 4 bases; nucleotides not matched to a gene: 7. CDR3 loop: CASSQTGGRYEQYF. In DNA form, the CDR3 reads TGTGCCAGCAGCCAAACAGGGGGTCGGTACGAGCAGTACTTC.

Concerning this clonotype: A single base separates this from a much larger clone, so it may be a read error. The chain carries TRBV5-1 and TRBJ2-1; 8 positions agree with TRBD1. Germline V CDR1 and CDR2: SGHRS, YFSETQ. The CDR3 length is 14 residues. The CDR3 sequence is CTSQRQGYLDEQFF. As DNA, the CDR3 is TGCACCAGCCAACGACAGGGGTATTTGGATGAGCAGTTCTTC.

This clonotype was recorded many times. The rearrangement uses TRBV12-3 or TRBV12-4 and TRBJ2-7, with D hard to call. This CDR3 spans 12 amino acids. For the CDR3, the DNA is TGTGCCAGCAGCTTAGGGAACTACGAGCAGTACGTC. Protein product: CASSLGNYEQYV.

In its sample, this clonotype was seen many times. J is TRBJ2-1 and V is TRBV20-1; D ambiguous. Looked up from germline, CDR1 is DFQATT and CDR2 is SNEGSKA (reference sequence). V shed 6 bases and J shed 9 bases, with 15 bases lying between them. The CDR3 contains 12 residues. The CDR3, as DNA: TGCAGTGCCCCCGCCCAAGCCCTTGAGCAGTTCTTC. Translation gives CSAPAQALEQFF.

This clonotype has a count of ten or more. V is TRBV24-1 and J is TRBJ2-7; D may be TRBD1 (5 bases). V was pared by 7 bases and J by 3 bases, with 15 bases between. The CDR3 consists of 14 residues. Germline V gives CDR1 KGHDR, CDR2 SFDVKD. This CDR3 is CATSPFRGNYEQYV. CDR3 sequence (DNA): TGTGCCACCAGCCCATTTAGGGGTAACTACGAGCAGTACGTC.

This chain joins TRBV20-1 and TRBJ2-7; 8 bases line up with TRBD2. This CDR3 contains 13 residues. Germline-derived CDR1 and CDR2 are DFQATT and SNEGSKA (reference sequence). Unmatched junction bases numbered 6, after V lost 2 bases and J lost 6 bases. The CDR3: CSARYSGIPEQYF. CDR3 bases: TGCAGTGCTAGATATAGCGGGATACCCGAGCAGTACTTC.

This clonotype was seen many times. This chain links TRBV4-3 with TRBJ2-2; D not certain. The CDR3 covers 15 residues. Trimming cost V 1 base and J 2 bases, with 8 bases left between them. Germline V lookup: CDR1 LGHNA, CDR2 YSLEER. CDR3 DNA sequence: TGCGCCAGCAGCCAAGGTGACATAAACACCGGGGAGCTGTTTTTT. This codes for CASSQGDINTGELFF.

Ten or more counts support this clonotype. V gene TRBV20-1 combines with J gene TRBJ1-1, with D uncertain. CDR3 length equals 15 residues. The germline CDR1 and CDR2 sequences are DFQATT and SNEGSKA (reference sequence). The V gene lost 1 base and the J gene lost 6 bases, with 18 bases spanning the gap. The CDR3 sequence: CSARGHREVRAEAFF. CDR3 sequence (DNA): TGCAGTGCTAGAGGACACAGAGAGGTCCGCGCTGAAGCTTTCTTT.

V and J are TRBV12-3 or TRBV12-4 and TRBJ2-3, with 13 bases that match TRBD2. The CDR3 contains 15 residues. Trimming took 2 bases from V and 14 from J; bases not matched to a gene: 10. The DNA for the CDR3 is TGTGCCAGCAGTTTATCCCGGACTAGCGGGAGCCGTTTGTATTTT. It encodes CASSLSRTSGSRLYF.